This T cell receptor (beta chain) appears in the sequencing data of a study of shared clonotypes between healthy human individuals. Trimming removed 4 bases from V and 3 bases from J; junction bases left unmatched: 6. Looked up from germline, CDR1 is LNHDA and CDR2 is SQIVND (reference sequence). The CDR3 length is 15 residues. Repertoires were generated with immunoSEQ multiplex PCR, while TCRdb's copy carries only in-frame clones and drops some. The data hold around 1 million clones, with 76% observed a single time. J is TRBJ2-3 and V is TRBV19; 8 bases map to TRBD1. The source of this sequence is a man aged 18 to 29 in good health. Material for sequencing was memory CD4+ T cells sorted from blood. Described subset: CD45RA-negative fraction. The CDR3 reads CASSTGGRGTDTQYF. In DNA, the CDR3 is TGTGCCAGTAGTACAGGGGGCCGGGGTACAGATACGCAGTATTTT.